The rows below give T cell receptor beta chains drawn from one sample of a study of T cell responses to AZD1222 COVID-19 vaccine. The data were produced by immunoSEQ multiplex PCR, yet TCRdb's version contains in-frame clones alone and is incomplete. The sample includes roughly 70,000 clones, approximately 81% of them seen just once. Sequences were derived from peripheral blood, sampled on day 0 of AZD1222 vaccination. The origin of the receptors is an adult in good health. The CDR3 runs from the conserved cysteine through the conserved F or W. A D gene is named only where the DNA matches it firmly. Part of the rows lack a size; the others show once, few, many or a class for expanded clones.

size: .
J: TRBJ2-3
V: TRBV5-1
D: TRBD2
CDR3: CASSFSGGALDTQYF
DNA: TGCGCCAGCAGCTTTAGCGGGGGGGCCCTAGATACGCAGTATTTT

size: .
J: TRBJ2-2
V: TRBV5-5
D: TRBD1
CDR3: CASSGGQGTNTGELFF
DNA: TGTGCCAGCAGCGGTGGACAGGGAACCAACACCGGGGAGCTGTTTTTT

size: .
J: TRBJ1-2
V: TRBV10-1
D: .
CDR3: CASSVTGEDYGYTF
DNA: TGCGCCAGCAGTGTTACTGGGGAAGACTATGGCTACACCTTC

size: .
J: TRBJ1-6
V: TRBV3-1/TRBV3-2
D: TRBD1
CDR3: CASSHGSGQGGSPLHF
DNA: TGTGCCAGCAGCCACGGGTCGGGACAGGGGGGCTCACCCCTCCACTTT

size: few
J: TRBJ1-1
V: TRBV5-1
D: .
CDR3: CASRRGMNTEAFF
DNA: TGCGCCAGCCGAAGGGGGATGAACACTGAAGCTTTCTTT

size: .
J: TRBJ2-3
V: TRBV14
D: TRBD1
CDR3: CASSLRQGPDTQYF
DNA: TGTGCCAGCAGCCTTCGACAGGGTCCAGATACGCAGTATTTT

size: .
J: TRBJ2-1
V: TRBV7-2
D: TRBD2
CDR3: CASSPIRKLAGRTYNEQFF
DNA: TGTGCCAGCAGTCCGATCCGAAAACTAGCGGGACGAACCTACAATGAGCAGTTCTTC

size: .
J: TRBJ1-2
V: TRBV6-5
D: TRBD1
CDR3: CASKGWGQGNYGYTF
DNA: TGTGCCAGCAAAGGCTGGGGACAGGGAAACTATGGCTACACCTTC

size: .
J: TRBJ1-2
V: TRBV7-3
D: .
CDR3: CASSLSANYGYTF
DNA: TGTGCCAGCAGCTTATCAGCTAACTATGGCTACACCTTC

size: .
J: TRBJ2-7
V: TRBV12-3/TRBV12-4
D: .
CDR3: CASSVGYEQYF
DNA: TGTGCCAGCAGTGTCGGCTACGAGCAGTACTTC

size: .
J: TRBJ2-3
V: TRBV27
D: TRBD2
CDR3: CASSSYLLAGGTDTQYF
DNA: TGTGCCAGCAGTTCCTACCTTCTGGCGGGAGGGACAGATACGCAGTATTTT

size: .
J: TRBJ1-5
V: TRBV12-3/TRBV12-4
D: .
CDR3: CASSEGVPQPQHF
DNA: TGTGCCAGCAGTGAGGGTGTACCGCAGCCCCAGCATTTT

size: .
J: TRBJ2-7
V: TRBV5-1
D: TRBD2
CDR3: CASSLVASGRRNEQYF
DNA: TGCGCCAGCAGCTTGGTGGCTAGCGGGAGGAGGAACGAGCAGTACTTC

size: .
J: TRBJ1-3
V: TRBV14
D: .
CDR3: CASSQGRRPSSGNTIYF
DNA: TGTGCCAGCAGCCAAGGACGGCGGCCTAGCTCTGGAAACACCATATATTTT

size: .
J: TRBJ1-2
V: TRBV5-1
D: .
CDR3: CASSFGKGDYGYTF
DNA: TGCGCCAGCAGCTTCGGAAAGGGGGACTATGGCTACACCTTC

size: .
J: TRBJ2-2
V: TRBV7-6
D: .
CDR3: CASSLGAGELFF
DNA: TGTGCCAGCAGCTTGGGCGCCGGGGAGCTGTTTTTT

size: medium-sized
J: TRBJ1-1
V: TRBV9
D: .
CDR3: CASSVGDRGRDTEAFF
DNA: TGTGCCAGCAGCGTAGGTGATAGGGGTCGGGACACTGAAGCTTTCTTT

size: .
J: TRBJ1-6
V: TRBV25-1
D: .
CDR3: CASSESTVFNSPLHF
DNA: TGTGCCAGCAGTGAATCCACCGTCTTCAATTCACCCCTCCACTTT

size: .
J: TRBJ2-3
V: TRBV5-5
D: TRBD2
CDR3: CASSTSGGREQYF
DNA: TGTGCCAGCAGCACTTCGGGGGGTCGCGAGCAGTATTTT

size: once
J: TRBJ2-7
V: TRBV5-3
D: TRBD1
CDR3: CARSFGPSDRVGYEQYF
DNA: TGTGCCAGAAGCTTCGGGCCCTCCGACAGGGTGGGCTACGAGCAGTACTTC